This T cell receptor beta chain was obtained from a study of shared clonotypes between healthy human individuals. Study results and caveats: Few donors limited the genetic and exposure-history diversity represented.

Only Caucasian adults living in Nashville, Tennessee made up the donor group. Concerning this clone: What it binds is unknown. The same CDR3 is also encoded by other DNA sequences in this sample.

The CDR3 spans 14 residues. Trimming cost V 3 bases and J 3 bases, with 12 bases left between them. Germline lookup yields CDR1 KGHSH and CDR2 LQKENI. For every subset, genomic DNA was evenly distributed across several immunoSEQ plates. The authors loaded roughly 180 ng DNA, 27,000 or so T cell genomes, into sorted-subset replicate PCRs. Assay: immunoSEQ multiplex PCR; the TCRdb copy retains only in-frame clones and omits some. This sample has roughly 1,000,000 clones, with approximately 80% found just once. What was sequenced was memory CD4+ T cells from PBMCs. The subset was: CD45RA-negative fraction. The chain joins TRBV18 to TRBJ2-7; D may be TRBD1 or TRBD2 (6 bases each). The TCR was taken from a man aged 18 to 35 in good health. Some clones in this sample may be carry-over from other donors' samples. This CDR3 is CASSPRRDNYEQYF. CDR3 nucleotides: TGTGCCAGCTCACCGCGGCGGGACAACTACGAGCAGTACTTC.